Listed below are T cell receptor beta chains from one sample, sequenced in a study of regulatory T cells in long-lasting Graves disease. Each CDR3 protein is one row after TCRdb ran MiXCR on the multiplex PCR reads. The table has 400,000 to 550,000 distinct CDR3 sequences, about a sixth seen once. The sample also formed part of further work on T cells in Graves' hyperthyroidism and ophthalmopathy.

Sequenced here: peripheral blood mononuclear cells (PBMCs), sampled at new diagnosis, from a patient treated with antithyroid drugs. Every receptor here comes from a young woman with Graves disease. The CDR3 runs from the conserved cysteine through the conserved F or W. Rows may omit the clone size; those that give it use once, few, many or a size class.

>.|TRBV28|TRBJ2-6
CASSLPNTGANVLTF
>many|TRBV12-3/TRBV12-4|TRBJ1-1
CASRPDRGRTEAFF
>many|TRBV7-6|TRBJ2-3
CASSLESSVYTDTQYF
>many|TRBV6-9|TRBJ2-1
CASSYVAGVYNEQFF
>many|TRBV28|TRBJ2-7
CASRTELGGLEQYF
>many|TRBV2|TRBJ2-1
CASREEGRGRTVAYNEQFF
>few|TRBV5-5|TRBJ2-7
CASSLEFRGEQYF
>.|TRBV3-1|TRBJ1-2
CASSQDSGGRYGYTF
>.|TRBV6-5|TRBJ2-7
CASSYSSGHSYEQYF
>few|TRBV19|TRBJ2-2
CASYTLFRENTGELFF
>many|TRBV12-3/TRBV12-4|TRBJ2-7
CASSLIAGVNEQYF
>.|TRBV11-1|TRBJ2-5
CASSLASGTQETQYF
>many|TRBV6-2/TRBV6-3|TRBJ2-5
CASSYASGRAETQYF
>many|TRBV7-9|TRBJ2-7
CASSLEWAYEQYF
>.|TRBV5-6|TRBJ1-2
CASSFGQASYGYTF
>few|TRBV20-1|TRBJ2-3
CSAREDGVGGPDTQYF
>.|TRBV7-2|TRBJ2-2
CASRPGEPPGELFF
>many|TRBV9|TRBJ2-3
CASSVDAGLTDTQYF
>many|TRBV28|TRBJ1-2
CASSPPPGQGRYGYTF
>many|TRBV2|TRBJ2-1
CASSKIINEQFF
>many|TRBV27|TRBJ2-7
CASSPRDSSYEQYF
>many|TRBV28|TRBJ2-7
CASSPRASHSYEQYF
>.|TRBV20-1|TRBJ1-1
CSAPFGPLGTEAFF
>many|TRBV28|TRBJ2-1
CASSFRTGYRNEQFF
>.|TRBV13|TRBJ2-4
CASSSGLAGGTLAKNIQYF
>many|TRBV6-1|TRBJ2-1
CASRDGYYNEQFF
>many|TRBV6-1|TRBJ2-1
CASSHQREAEQFF
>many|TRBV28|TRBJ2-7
CASSWGGSGYEQYF
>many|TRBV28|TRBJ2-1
CASSSGVAGMRYNEQFF
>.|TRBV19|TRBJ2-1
CASSRKGFDRGKTYNEQFF
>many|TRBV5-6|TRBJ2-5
CASIVGQAAGETQYF